The rows below give T cell receptor beta chains drawn from one sample of a study of response to subunit inactivated influenza vaccine. TCRdb independently ran MiXCR on the RT-PCR reads; one entry per CDR3 protein. The sample lists fewer than 700,000 distinct CDR3 sequences, approximately 12% occurring once. The sample was PBMCs from blood, taken roughly 46 days after vaccination. These receptors all come from a middle-aged man who received an inactivated influenza vaccine. Both conserved end residues are part of each CDR3. The D gene is left open where the match is weak. Clone size is shown for a subset of rows, as once, few, many or a class of expanded clone.

V	D	J	size	length	DNA	CDR3
TRBV28	NA	TRBJ2-7	NA	14	TGTGCCAGCAGTCAAGCGACACCTACCTACGAGCAGTACTTC	CASSQATPTYEQYF
TRBV7-9	TRBD1	TRBJ1-1	NA	15	TGTGCCAGCAGGTCCGGGACAGGGGGCAACACTGAAGCTTTCTTT	CASRSGTGGNTEAFF
TRBV3-1	NA	TRBJ1-6	NA	13	TGTGCCAGCAGCCTACTATTAGGTTCACCCCTCCACTTT	CASSLLLGSPLHF
TRBV7-9	TRBD2	TRBJ2-1	NA	16	TGTGCCAGCAGCTTAGTAGCGGGGGGGCTGAGGAATGAGCAGTTCTTC	CASSLVAGGLRNEQFF
TRBV29-1	TRBD1	TRBJ2-2	many	15	TGCAGCGTTCAGGGGGCGGATAAGGGGACCGGGGAGCTGTTTTTT	CSVQGADKGTGELFF
TRBV7-9	NA	TRBJ2-7	NA	14	TGTGCCAGCAACTCGCCAGGACAGCCCTACGAGCAGTACTTC	CASNSPGQPYEQYF
TRBV20-1	TRBD1	TRBJ2-7	few	13	TGCAGTGCTCAGGGGGCCCCCCTCTACGAGCAGTACTTC	CSAQGAPLYEQYF
TRBV12-3/TRBV12-4	NA	TRBJ2-3	NA	15	TGTGCCAGCAGTTTAGATGGTACGGGCACAGATACGCAGTATTTT	CASSLDGTGTDTQYF
TRBV20-1	NA	TRBJ2-7	few	15	TGCAGTGCTAGCTCAAAGGGGGGTGAATTCTACGAGCAGTACTTC	CSASSKGGEFYEQYF
TRBV28	NA	TRBJ2-3	NA	15	TGTGCCAGCAGTTTAGAAAGGGACACCACAGATACGCAGTATTTT	CASSLERDTTDTQYF
TRBV11-2	TRBD2	TRBJ2-7	few	15	TGTGCCAGCAGCTTAGGTAGCGGGAGGGCATACGAGCAGTACTTC	CASSLGSGRAYEQYF
TRBV28	NA	TRBJ1-1	NA	14	TGTGCCAGCAGGCCCGGGACTTACAGATTAGAAGCTTTCTTT	CASRPGTYRLEAFF
TRBV20-1	NA	TRBJ2-7	NA	13	TGCAGTGCCCCCAGCCCTTCCTCCTACGAGCAGTACTTC	CSAPSPSSYEQYF
TRBV10-1	TRBD2	TRBJ2-3	NA	17	TGCGCCAGCAGTGTTCCCCATGGGACTAGCGTGACAGATACGCAGTATTTT	CASSVPHGTSVTDTQYF
TRBV6-1	NA	TRBJ2-2	NA	16	TGTGCCAGCAGTGAAGTGTGGGTCCCTAACACCGGGGAGCTGTTTTTT	CASSEVWVPNTGELFF
TRBV7-9	TRBD1	TRBJ1-2	few	13	TGTGCCAGCATTGGACAGGGTGTCTATGGCTACACCTTC	CASIGQGVYGYTF
TRBV10-3	NA	TRBJ2-7	NA	14	TGTGCCATCAGTGTCCGGGAGAGCTCCTACGAGCAGTACTTC	CAISVRESSYEQYF
TRBV4-2	NA	TRBJ1-1	NA	14	TGTGCCAGCAGCCAAGATTGGGGATACACTGAAGCTTTCTTT	CASSQDWGYTEAFF
TRBV20-1	NA	TRBJ2-7	few	14	TGCAGTGCTAGACGTGGGCAGGGGTTCTACGAGCAGTACTTC	CSARRGQGFYEQYF
TRBV10-3	NA	TRBJ2-5	NA	17	TGTGCCATCAGTGAGTCATGGGGGGGCGCAGGCAAGGTGACCCAGTACTTC	CAISESWGGAGKVTQYF
TRBV30	NA	TRBJ2-1	NA	15	TGTGCCTGGAGGGGGGCAGGCGGGAGAGCCCCCGAGCAGTTCTTC	CAWRGAGGRAPEQFF
TRBV20-1	TRBD2	TRBJ2-1	NA	15	TGCAGTGCTAACGACCTAGCGGGGGGGCCCCATGAGCAGTTCTTC	CSANDLAGGPHEQFF
TRBV3-1	TRBD2	TRBJ2-7	once	16	TGTGCCAGCAGCCCCCCTCGGACTAGCGGGGGGAGCGAGCAGTACTTC	CASSPPRTSGGSEQYF
TRBV28	TRBD1	TRBJ2-7	many	14	TGTGCCAGCAGCAGAACAGGGGGACGCTACGAGCAGTACTTC	CASSRTGGRYEQYF
TRBV6-2/TRBV6-3	TRBD1	TRBJ1-1	few	15	TGTGCCAGCAGTTACTCCGGGACAGTGAACACTGAAGCTTTCTTT	CASSYSGTVNTEAFF
TRBV3-1	NA	TRBJ2-3	few	15	TGTGCCAGCAGCTCGACCCCGGGAAGCACAGATACGCAGTATTTT	CASSSTPGSTDTQYF
TRBV7-2	NA	TRBJ2-5	many	14	TGTGCCAGCAGCCCGGACTGGAGCCAAGAGACCCAGTACTTC	CASSPDWSQETQYF
TRBV7-9	NA	TRBJ2-2	NA	16	TGTGCCAGCAGCCCCTTGGTAGCGGCGAACACCGGGGAGCTGTTTTTT	CASSPLVAANTGELFF
TRBV3-1	TRBD2	TRBJ2-1	NA	14	TGTGCCAGCAGCCCCGGGACTACTTCCAATGAGCAGTTCTTC	CASSPGTTSNEQFF
TRBV4-2	TRBD1	TRBJ2-7	NA	16	TGTGCCAGCAGCCAAGGGTGGCAGGGGGCGCGGTACGAGCAGTACTTC	CASSQGWQGARYEQYF
TRBV27	NA	TRBJ1-1	NA	14	TGTGCCAGCAGTTTAAAATCAGGGGTGACTGAAGCTTTCTTT	CASSLKSGVTEAFF
TRBV14	TRBD1	TRBJ2-3	NA	16	TGTGCCAGCAGCCACGGACAGGGATTGGGTGAAGATACGCAGTATTTT	CASSHGQGLGEDTQYF
TRBV20-1	NA	TRBJ2-3	many	14	TGCAGTGCTAGAGATGGTAGGGCCACAGATACGCAGTATTTT	CSARDGRATDTQYF
TRBV5-1	TRBD1	TRBJ1-2	few	17	TGCGCCAGCAGCTCCCCTTCCGGGACAGGGGGTCCCTATGGCTACACCTTC	CASSSPSGTGGPYGYTF
TRBV27	TRBD2	TRBJ2-1	many	17	TGTGCCAGCAGTTTCTCTCGACTAGCCCCCTCCTACAATGAGCAGTTCTTC	CASSFSRLAPSYNEQFF
TRBV29-1	TRBD2	TRBJ2-7	few	15	TGCAGCGTTGAGGACGGACTAGCGGGAGCATACGAGCAGTACTTC	CSVEDGLAGAYEQYF
TRBV5-1	TRBD2	TRBJ2-7	many	16	TGCGCCAGCAGCTTGGGGACTAGCGGAGGGGGGTACGAGCAGTACTTC	CASSLGTSGGGYEQYF
TRBV7-2	NA	TRBJ2-7	few	13	TGTGCCAGCAGCCGCCAGACAGACCACGAGCAGTACTTC	CASSRQTDHEQYF
TRBV5-1	NA	TRBJ2-7	NA	13	TGCGCCAGCAGCCAAGGGCCGCCCTACGAGCAGTACTTC	CASSQGPPYEQYF
TRBV10-3	NA	TRBJ2-7	NA	15	TGTGCCATCAGTGAGTCTGAGGGCCACCCCTACGAGCAGTACTTC	CAISESEGHPYEQYF
TRBV20-1	NA	TRBJ2-6	few	14	TGCAGTGCTATATCCAGCTCTGGGGCCAACGTCCTGACTTTC	CSAISSSGANVLTF
TRBV7-3	NA	TRBJ2-1	many	13	TGTGCCAGCAGCCTAGGAGCCTGGGGGGAGCAGTTCTTC	CASSLGAWGEQFF
TRBV7-2	NA	TRBJ2-3	few	15	TGTGCCAGCAGCTCCTCTTCCAGCGGCCGTCATACGCAGTATTTT	CASSSSSSGRHTQYF
TRBV12-3/TRBV12-4	TRBD2	TRBJ2-2	few	15	TGTGCCAGCAGTCAAGGACTAGCGAACCTCGGGGAGCTGTTTTTT	CASSQGLANLGELFF
TRBV7-2	NA	TRBJ1-5	many	13	TGTGCCAGCAGCCTATATCCGGGACAGCCCCAGCATTTT	CASSLYPGQPQHF
TRBV12-3/TRBV12-4	TRBD2	TRBJ2-3	many	16	TGTGCCAGCAGAGACCAGCGGGGGGGCCCAACAGATACGCAGTATTTT	CASRDQRGGPTDTQYF
TRBV12-3/TRBV12-4	NA	TRBJ1-1	NA	14	TGTGCCAGCAGTCTCGATCAGGGCGTCACTGAAGCTTTCTTT	CASSLDQGVTEAFF
TRBV11-3	NA	TRBJ2-1	few	14	TGTGCCAGCAGCGGAGGGGCGACAGGTCTCGAGCAGTTCTTC	CASSGGATGLEQFF
TRBV6-5	NA	TRBJ2-2	NA	16	TGTGCCAGCAGTTACTCGTACCGGAGGGTCACCGGGGAGCTGTTTTTT	CASSYSYRRVTGELFF
TRBV28	NA	TRBJ2-7	few	13	TGTGCCAGCAGTTTTCCCCTAGTCTACGAGCAGTACTTC	CASSFPLVYEQYF
TRBV7-8	NA	TRBJ2-3	few	14	TGTGCCAGCAGCTTAGCGGAGGGTTCAGATACGCAGTATTTT	CASSLAEGSDTQYF
TRBV12-3/TRBV12-4	TRBD1	TRBJ1-2	few	13	TGTGCCAGCAATTCCGGGACAGGGCCCGGCTACACCTTC	CASNSGTGPGYTF
TRBV6-2/TRBV6-3	NA	TRBJ2-5	few	18	TGTGCCAGCAGTTCCCTTACCACTAGATTCGTCGGGAGAGAGACCCAGTACTTC	CASSSLTTRFVGRETQYF